This T cell receptor (beta chain) was identified in a study of blood T cell repertoires in COVID-19. Turning to the study itself: The United States, Italy and Spain supplied acute and convalescent COVID-19 samples. PBMCs, B-cell-depleted T cells, or T cells provided the cDNA or gDNA that made up the material.

Per the study methods: By means of reference gene primer amplification, nucleated cell counts were estimated. Some clones are missing from TCRdb's copy, which holds only in-frame ones; the method was immunoSEQ multiplex PCR. D and trimming come from the DNA, and the V and J calls and clone size come from that table. The sample holds approximately 150,000 clones, approximately 82% seen once. This receptor was obtained from a woman between 45 and 60 years old in a cohort sampled during active or convalescent COVID-19. The sequenced material came from peripheral blood.

As DNA, the CDR3 is TGTGCCAGCAGGGGGACAGGGGTTTTTTCGAACACTGAAGCTTTCTTT. Amino acid sequence: CASRGTGVFSNTEAFF. This rearrangement joins TRBV2 to TRBJ1-1, with 10 bases fitting TRBD1. This CDR3 has 16 residues. Germline V gene lookup returns CDR1 SNHLY and CDR2 FYNNEI. V was clipped by 6 bases and J by 1 base; unmatched bases: 8.